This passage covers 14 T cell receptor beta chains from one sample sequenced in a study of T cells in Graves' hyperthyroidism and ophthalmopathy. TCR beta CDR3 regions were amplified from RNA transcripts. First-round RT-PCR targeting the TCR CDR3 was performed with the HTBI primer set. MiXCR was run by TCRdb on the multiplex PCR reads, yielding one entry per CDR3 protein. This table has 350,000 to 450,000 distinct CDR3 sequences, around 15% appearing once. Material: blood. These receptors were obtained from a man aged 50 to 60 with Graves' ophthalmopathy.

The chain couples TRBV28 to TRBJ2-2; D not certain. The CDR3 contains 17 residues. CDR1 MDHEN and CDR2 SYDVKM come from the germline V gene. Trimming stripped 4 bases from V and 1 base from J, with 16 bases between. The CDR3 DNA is TGTGCCAGCAGTTCCCCGGTGCGGACCTTGAACACCGGGGAGCTGTTTTTT. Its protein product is CASSSPVRTLNTGELFF. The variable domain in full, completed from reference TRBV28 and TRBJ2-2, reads DVKVTQSSRYLVKRTGEKVFLECVQDMDHENMFWYRQDPGLGLRLIYFSYDVKMKEKGDIPEGYSVSREKKERFSLILESASTNQTSMYLCASSSPVRTLNTGELFFGEGSRLTVL.

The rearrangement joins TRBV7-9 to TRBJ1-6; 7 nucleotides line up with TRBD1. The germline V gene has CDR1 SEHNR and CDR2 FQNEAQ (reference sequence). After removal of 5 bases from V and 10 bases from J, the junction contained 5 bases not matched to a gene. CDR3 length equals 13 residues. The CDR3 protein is CASSAQGESPLHF. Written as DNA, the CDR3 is TGTGCCAGCAGCGCCCAGGGGGAGTCACCCCTCCACTTT.

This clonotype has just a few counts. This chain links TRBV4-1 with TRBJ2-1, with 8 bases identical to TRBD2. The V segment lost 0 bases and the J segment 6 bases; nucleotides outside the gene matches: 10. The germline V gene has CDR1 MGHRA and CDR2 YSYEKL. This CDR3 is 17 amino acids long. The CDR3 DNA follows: TGCGCCAGCAGCCAAGAGTATTGGCGGGAGGTGGTCAATGAGCAGTTCTTC. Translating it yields CASSQEYWREVVNEQFF.

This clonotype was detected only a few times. The CDR3 nucleotides read TGTGCCAGTCTCTCGGGACATAACAATGAGCAGTTCTTC. This encodes CASLSGHNNEQFF. The chain carries TRBV6-2 or TRBV6-3 and TRBJ2-1; D is possibly TRBD1 (6 bases). This CDR3 region has 13 residues. Germline CDR1 is MNHEY and CDR2 is SVGEGT. The V end lost 9 bases, the J end lost 5 bases, and 14 bases lay between the germline ends.

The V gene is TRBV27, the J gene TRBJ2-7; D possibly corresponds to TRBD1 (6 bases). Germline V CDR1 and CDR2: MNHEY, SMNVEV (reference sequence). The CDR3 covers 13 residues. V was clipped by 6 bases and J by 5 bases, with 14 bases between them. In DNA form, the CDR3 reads TGTGCCAGCAGAGCGGACAGTTACCACGAGCAGTACTTC. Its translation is CASRADSYHEQYF.

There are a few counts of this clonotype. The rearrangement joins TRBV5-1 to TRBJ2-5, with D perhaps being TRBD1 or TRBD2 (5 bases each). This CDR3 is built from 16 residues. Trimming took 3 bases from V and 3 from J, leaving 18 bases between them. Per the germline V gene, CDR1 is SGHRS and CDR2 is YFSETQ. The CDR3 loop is CASSWRGDGVKETQYF. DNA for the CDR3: TGCGCCAGCAGCTGGCGTGGGGACGGAGTTAAAGAGACCCAGTACTTC.

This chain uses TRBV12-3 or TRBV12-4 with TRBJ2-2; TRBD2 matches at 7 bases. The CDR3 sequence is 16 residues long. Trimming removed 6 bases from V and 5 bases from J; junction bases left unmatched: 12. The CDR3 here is CASRLTGRRGTGELFF. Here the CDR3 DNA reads TGTGCCAGCAGACTGACGGGCCGGCGGGGGACCGGGGAGCTGTTTTTT.

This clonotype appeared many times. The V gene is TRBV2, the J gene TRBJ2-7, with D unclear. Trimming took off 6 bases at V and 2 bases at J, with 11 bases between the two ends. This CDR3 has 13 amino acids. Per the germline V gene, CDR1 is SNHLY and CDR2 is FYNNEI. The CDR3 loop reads CASRGSRAYEQYF. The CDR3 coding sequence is TGTGCCAGCAGAGGTTCGCGAGCCTACGAGCAGTACTTC. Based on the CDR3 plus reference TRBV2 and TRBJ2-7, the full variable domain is EPEVTQTPSHQVTQMGQEVILRCVPISNHLYFYWYRQILGQKVEFLVSFYNNEISEKSEIFDDQFSVERPDGSNFTLKIRSTKLEDSAMYFCASRGSRAYEQYFGPGTRLTVT.

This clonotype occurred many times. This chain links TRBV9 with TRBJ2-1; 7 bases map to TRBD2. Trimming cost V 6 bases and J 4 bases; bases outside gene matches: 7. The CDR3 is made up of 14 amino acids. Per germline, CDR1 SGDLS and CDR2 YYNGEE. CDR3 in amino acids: CASTLSGRYNEQFF. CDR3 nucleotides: TGTGCCAGCACGCTTAGCGGGCGATACAATGAGCAGTTCTTC. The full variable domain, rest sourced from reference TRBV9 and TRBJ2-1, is DSGVTQTPKHLITATGQRVTLRCSPRSGDLSVYWYQQSLDQGLQFLIQYYNGEERAKGNILERFSAQQFPDLHSELNLSSLELGDSALYFCASTLSGRYNEQFFGPGTRLTVL.

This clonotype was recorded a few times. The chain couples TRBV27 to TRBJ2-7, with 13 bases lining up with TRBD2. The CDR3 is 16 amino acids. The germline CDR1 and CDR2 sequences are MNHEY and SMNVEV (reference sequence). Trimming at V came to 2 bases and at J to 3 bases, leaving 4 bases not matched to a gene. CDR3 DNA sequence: TGTGCCAGCAGTTTAAGGGGGACTAGCGGGATCTACGAGCAGTACTTC. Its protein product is CASSLRGTSGIYEQYF.

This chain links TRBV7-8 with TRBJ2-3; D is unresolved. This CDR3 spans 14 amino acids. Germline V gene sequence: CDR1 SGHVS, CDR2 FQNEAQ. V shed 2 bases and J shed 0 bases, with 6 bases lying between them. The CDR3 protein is CASSLWSSTDTQYF. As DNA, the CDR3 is TGTGCCAGCAGCTTATGGAGTAGCACAGATACGCAGTATTTT.

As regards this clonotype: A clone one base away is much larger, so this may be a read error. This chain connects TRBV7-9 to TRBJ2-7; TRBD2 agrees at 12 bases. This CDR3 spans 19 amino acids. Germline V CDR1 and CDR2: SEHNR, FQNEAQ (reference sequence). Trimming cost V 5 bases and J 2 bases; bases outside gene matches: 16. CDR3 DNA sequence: TGTGCCAGCAGCCCCTTTGAGACTAGCGGGAGAATAGGCCCCTACGAGCAGTACTTC. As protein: CASSPFETSGRIGPYEQYF.

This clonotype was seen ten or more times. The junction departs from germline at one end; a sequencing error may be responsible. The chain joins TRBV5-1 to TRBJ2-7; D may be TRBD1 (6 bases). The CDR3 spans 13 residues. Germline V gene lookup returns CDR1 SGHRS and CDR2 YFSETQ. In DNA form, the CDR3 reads TGTGCCAGCAGCCCCGGACAGCCCTACGAGCAGTACTTC. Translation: CASSPGQPYEQYF.

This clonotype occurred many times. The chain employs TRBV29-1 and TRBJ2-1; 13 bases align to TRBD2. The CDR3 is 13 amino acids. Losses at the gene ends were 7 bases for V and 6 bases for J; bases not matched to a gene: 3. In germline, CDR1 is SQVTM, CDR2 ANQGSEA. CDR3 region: CSGGLAGANEQFF. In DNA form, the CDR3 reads TGCAGCGGAGGACTAGCGGGAGCCAATGAGCAGTTCTTC.